One sample yielded the 17 T cell receptor beta chains listed below, sequenced in a study of shared clonotypes between healthy human individuals. The data were produced by immunoSEQ multiplex PCR, yet TCRdb's version contains in-frame clones alone and is incomplete. Of millions of clones listed, about 95% were seen once; the top ten hold about 1.1%. The naive CD8 population came from CD45RO-negative cells selected for CCR7, without terminally differentiated effector memory CD45RA+ cells. Sequences were obtained from naive CD8+ T cells sorted from blood. The receptors were sampled from a man between 18 and 29 years old in good health.

The gene calls are TRBV28 and TRBJ2-5, with 8 bases matching TRBD2. Trimming took 6 bases from V and 5 from J; bases not matched to a gene: 14. CDR1 MDHEN and CDR2 SYDVKM come from the germline V gene. The CDR3 covers 16 residues. The CDR3 sequence is CASSLAGEGSQETQYF. CDR3 sequence (DNA): TGTGCCAGCAGCCTAGCGGGCGAGGGGTCTCAGGAGACCCAGTACTTC.

This chain connects TRBV19 to TRBJ1-5; D remains unclear. Trimming cost V 1 base and J 5 bases, with 9 bases left between them. The germline V gene has CDR1 LNHDA and CDR2 SQIVND (reference sequence). This CDR3 spans 14 amino acids. The CDR3 DNA sequence: TGTGCCAGTAGTATAGTAGGCCCCTATCAGCCCCAGCATTTT. Translating it yields CASSIVGPYQPQHF.

The V and J genes are TRBV10-2 and TRBJ2-7, with 7 positions matching TRBD2. V gave up 3 bases and J gave up 2 bases; unmatched junction bases: 10. Germline V gene data show CDR1 as WSHSY and CDR2 as SAAADI. This CDR3 spans 16 amino acids. The CDR3 nucleotides read TGCGCCAGCAGTGACGGGGACTATCCTAGAACCTACGAGCAGTACTTC. Translation gives CASSDGDYPRTYEQYF.

V is TRBV7-2 and J is TRBJ2-3; 7 nucleotides line up with TRBD2. Germline assignment: CDR1 SGHTA and CDR2 FQGNSA. The CDR3 sequence is 16 residues long. The J segment lost 2 bases and the V segment lost 7 bases, leaving 12 bases of the junction unmatched. In DNA, the CDR3 is TGTGCCAGCAAACGCACGGGGGAGGGCCCCACAGATACGCAGTATTTT. Its protein product is CASKRTGEGPTDTQYF.

In the case of this clone: At one of its ends the junction is not consistent with the germline gene, which may arise from a read error. The chain is built from TRBV9 and TRBJ2-7, with a possible D match to TRBD1 (7 bases). Germline loops: CDR1 SGDLS, CDR2 YYNGEE. The CDR3 sequence is 14 residues long. CDR3 nucleotides: TGTGCCAGCAGCGTAGGGGGGGACAGCTACGGGCAGTACTTC. It translates to CASSVGGDSYGQYF. The variable domain in full, completed from reference TRBV9 and TRBJ2-7, reads DSGVTQTPKHLITATGQRVTLRCSPRSGDLSVYWYQQSLDQGLQFLIQYYNGEERAKGNILERFSAQQFPDLHSELNLSSLELGDSALYFCASSVGGDSYGQYFGPGTRLTVT.

The chain employs TRBV2 and TRBJ2-4, with D possibly TRBD2 on 7 matching bases. This CDR3 comprises 13 residues. From germline, CDR1 is SNHLY and CDR2 FYNNEI. V was clipped by 7 bases and J by 9 bases, with 16 bases between them. Written as DNA, the CDR3 is TGTGCCAGCATGGCAGGGGAGGGGGGCATTCAGTACTTC. Translating gives CASMAGEGGIQYF.

The chain has TRBV7-3 and TRBJ1-6; D gene unclear. From germline, CDR1 is SGHTA and CDR2 FQGTGA. The V end was cut by 2 bases, the J end by 5 bases, with 10 bases between. CDR3 size: 15 residues. In nucleotides, the CDR3 is TGTGCCAGCAGCTTAGGAGGCAGTGATAATTCACCCCTCCACTTT. It translates to CASSLGGSDNSPLHF.

Note on this clone: The same CDR3 is also encoded by other DNA sequences in this sample. This sequence joins TRBV19 and TRBJ2-7; possible D gene TRBD1, 5 bases. This CDR3 region has 14 residues. The germline gives CDR1 LNHDA, CDR2 SQIVND (reference sequence). Trimming shortened V by 3 bases and J by 0 bases, and 9 bases separated the two germline ends. The CDR3 DNA is TGTGCCAGTAGTATGTCCAGGGCCTCCTACGAGCAGTACTTC. Protein product: CASSMSRASYEQYF.

The rearrangement uses TRBV28 and TRBJ1-2; D is unresolved. The CDR3 runs 14 residues. The V gene's germline CDR1 is MDHEN and CDR2 SYDVKM. V lost 2 bases, J lost 0 bases, and 7 bases lay in between. In DNA, the CDR3 is TGTGCCAGCAGTTTAAGGGTTACTAACTATGGCTACACCTTC. Its translation is CASSLRVTNYGYTF.

The genes are TRBV19 and TRBJ2-3; D may be TRBD2 (5 bases). From germline, CDR1 is LNHDA and CDR2 SQIVND (reference sequence). The CDR3 contains 12 residues. V was trimmed by 11 bases and J by 4 bases, leaving 13 bases between them. The DNA for the CDR3 is TGTGCCGCCGGAGGCAGCGCAGATACGCAGTATTTT. Protein product: CAAGGSADTQYF.

This chain connects TRBV9 to TRBJ2-1, with no clear D. With 1 base removed from V and 8 bases from J, the gap between germline ends came to 10 bases. Germline V CDR1 and CDR2: SGDLS, YYNGEE. This CDR3 region has 13 residues. For the CDR3, the DNA is TGTGCCAGCAGCGTATACAGCTCGGATGAGCAGTTCTTC. This gives the protein CASSVYSSDEQFF.

The chain is built from TRBV7-9 and TRBJ2-3; D is unresolved. The CDR3 runs 12 residues. Germline CDR1 is SEHNR and CDR2 is FQNEAQ (reference sequence). The V gene lost 4 bases and the J gene lost 5 bases, with 7 bases spanning the gap. The CDR3 loop reads CASSSVLDTQYF. CDR3 sequence (DNA): TGTGCCAGCAGCTCCGTGCTAGATACGCAGTATTTT. Full variable domain (remainder filled in from reference TRBV7-9 and TRBJ2-3): DTGVSQNPRHKITKRGQNVTFRCDPISEHNRLYWYRQTLGQGPEFLTYFQNEAQLEKSRLLSDRFSAERPKGSFSTLEIQRTEQGDSAMYLCASSSVLDTQYFGPGTRLTVL.

The J gene is TRBJ2-7, the V gene TRBV4-1; D may be TRBD2 (5 bases). The ends were cut back, 5 bases at V and 0 bases at J, with 20 bases in the middle. The CDR3 totals 17 residues. Germline V gives CDR1 MGHRA, CDR2 YSYEKL. CDR3 sequence (DNA): TGCGCCAGCAGCAATGGGGATGGGCGGAGGAGCTCCTACGAGCAGTACTTC. Its protein product is CASSNGDGRRSSYEQYF.

The chain uses TRBV4-1 and TRBJ1-2, with 7 bases that match TRBD1. This CDR3 has 15 residues. V lost 0 bases, J lost 7 bases, and 8 bases stayed unmatched. Germline V gene lookup returns CDR1 MGHRA and CDR2 YSYEKL. This CDR3 reads CASSQEQGQIFGYTF. The CDR3 DNA follows: TGCGCCAGCAGCCAAGAACAGGGGCAAATCTTTGGCTACACCTTC.

V is TRBV5-1 and J is TRBJ2-7; TRBD2 might be the D (6 bases). This CDR3 region has 15 residues. CDR1 and CDR2 from the germline V gene are SGHRS and YFSETQ. V was clipped by 0 bases and J by 1 base, with 11 bases between them. The CDR3 DNA reads as TGCGCCAGCAGCTTGGGCTTGGGACTTTCCTACGAGCAGTACTTC. Translating it yields CASSLGLGLSYEQYF.

The CDR3 bases are TGTGCCAGCAGCCGTACGACTAGCGGGGGGACCCTCACAGATACGCAGTATTTT. It yields the protein CASSRTTSGGTLTDTQYF. The V and J genes are TRBV2 and TRBJ2-3; TRBD2 matches at 13 bases. Per germline, CDR1 SNHLY and CDR2 FYNNEI. After removal of 6 bases from V and 2 bases from J, the junction contained 11 bases not matched to a gene. The CDR3 contains 18 residues.

The chain combines TRBV9 with TRBJ2-2, with 7 positions matching TRBD1. V was clipped by 3 bases and J by 0 bases; unmatched bases: 8. The CDR3 is 17 residues long. Germline assignment: CDR1 SGDLS and CDR2 YYNGEE. CDR3 nucleotides: TGTGCCAGCAGCGCCTCGACAGGGCTTCCGAACACCGGGGAGCTGTTTTTT. Its protein product is CASSASTGLPNTGELFF.